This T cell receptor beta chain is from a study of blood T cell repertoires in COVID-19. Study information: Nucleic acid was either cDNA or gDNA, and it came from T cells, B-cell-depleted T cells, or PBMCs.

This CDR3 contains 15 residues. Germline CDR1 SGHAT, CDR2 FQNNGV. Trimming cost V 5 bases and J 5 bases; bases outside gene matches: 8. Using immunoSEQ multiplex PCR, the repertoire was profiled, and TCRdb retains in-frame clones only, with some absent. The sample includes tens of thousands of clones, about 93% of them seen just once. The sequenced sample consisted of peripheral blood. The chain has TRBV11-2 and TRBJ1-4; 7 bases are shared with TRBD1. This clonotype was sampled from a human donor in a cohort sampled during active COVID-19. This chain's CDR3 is CASSPSGQNNEKLFF. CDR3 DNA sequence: TGTGCCAGCAGCCCTTCGGGACAGAACAATGAAAAACTGTTTTTT.